The text below deals with one T cell receptor beta chain. The CDR3 length is 15 residues. Germline CDR1 and CDR2: ENHRY and SYGVKD. The data stem from a study of T cells expressing NK-cell markers. Study-wide background: Sorted T-cell subsets CD3+CD56+NKG2C+, CD3+CD56+NKG2C- and CD3+CD56-NKG2C+ were TCR beta-sequenced.

For each CDR3 protein, TCRdb gives one entry from its re-call of the 5' RACE reads, without DNA. This sample's clone table lists over 120,000 distinct CDR3 sequences. Sequenced material: blood T cells: a sorted CD56 or NKG2C T cell subset, CD4+ or CD8+ T cells, or bulk PBMC T cells (not recorded which). This clonotype was obtained from a man aged 18 to 29 in good health. The chain has TRBV10-3 and TRBJ2-5. CDR3 sequence reads: CAISESLGRKETQYF.